One and the same sample provided the 21 T cell receptor beta chains below, sequenced in a study of blood T cell repertoires in COVID-19. Assay used: immunoSEQ multiplex PCR; TCRdb lists only in-frame clones, some missing. The sample consists of more than 110,000 clones, roughly four fifths of them appearing once. Sequences were obtained from peripheral blood. The source of these receptors is a human donor in a cohort sampled during active COVID-19.

This rearrangement joins TRBV7-9 to TRBJ1-6; 10 bases map to TRBD1. The length of the CDR3 is 15 residues. V lost 4 bases, J lost 6 bases, and 3 bases stayed unmatched. Germline V gene data show CDR1 as SEHNR and CDR2 as FQNEAQ (reference sequence). The CDR3 sequence: CASSSGQGTNSPLHF. CDR3 nucleotides: TGTGCCAGCAGCTCGGGACAGGGGACTAATTCACCCCTCCACTTT.

This chain joins TRBV2 and TRBJ1-4; 7 bases match TRBD1. CDR3 length: 13 amino acids. V lost 7 bases to trimming and J lost 5 bases; unmatched junction nucleotides: 4. Germline V gene sequence: CDR1 SNHLY, CDR2 FYNNEI. The CDR3 DNA reads TGTGCCAGCAATGGACAGGTCAATGAAAAACTGTTTTTT. Its translation: CASNGQVNEKLFF.

This chain uses TRBV5-6 with TRBJ2-5, with a tentative D call TRBD1 (7 bases). Germline-derived CDR1 and CDR2 are SGHDT and YYEEEE. V dropped 4 bases and J dropped 4 bases, with 14 bases sitting between them. This CDR3 spans 14 amino acids. Written as DNA, the CDR3 is TGTGCCAGCAGCCAATTCAGGGGGGCAGAGACCCAGTACTTC. Translated, it gives CASSQFRGAETQYF.

This chain links TRBV2 with TRBJ2-1; a weak D match, TRBD1 (6 bases). The V and J ends lost 7 bases and 6 bases respectively, with 13 bases between them. Germline V lookup: CDR1 SNHLY, CDR2 FYNNEI. The CDR3 is 13 residues long. The CDR3 spells CASIERGINEQFF. CDR3 coding DNA: TGTGCCAGCATTGAGAGGGGGATCAATGAGCAGTTCTTC.

This clone occurred once. The gene calls are TRBV27 and TRBJ2-2; 10 nucleotides agree with TRBD1. In germline, CDR1 is MNHEY, CDR2 SMNVEV (reference sequence). J was trimmed by 1 base and V by 5 bases; bases with no gene match: 10. The CDR3 contains 18 residues. Here the CDR3 reads CASSLPTGTGVNTGELFF. In DNA form, the CDR3 reads TGTGCCAGCAGTCTCCCGACCGGGACAGGGGTGAACACCGGGGAGCTGTTTTTT.

The chain couples TRBV3-1 (or the pseudogene TRBV3-2) to TRBJ1-2; a possible D gene is TRBD1 (5 bases). The length of the CDR3 is 13 residues. Deletions cut 11 bases from V and 8 bases from J, with 21 bases between. CDR1 is LGHDT and CDR2 is YNNKEL in the germline V gene (reference sequence). CDR3 DNA sequence: TGTGCCCCCCGCCCGGGACCGGGGGGGGGCTACACCTTC. It translates to CAPRPGPGGGYTF.

The V call is TRBV2, the J call TRBJ2-3; 8 bases align to TRBD2. CDR3 length equals 15 residues. V dropped 3 bases and J dropped 3; count of bases not matched to a gene: 5. Germline CDR1 is SNHLY and CDR2 is FYNNEI. The CDR3 DNA follows: TGTGCCAGCAGTGACAGAGCGGGGGTTACAGATACGCAGTATTTT. This translates into CASSDRAGVTDTQYF.

This clone was seen once. This sequence joins TRBV7-2 and TRBJ2-1, with 8 positions matching TRBD2. The ends lost 4 bases at V and 10 bases at J; junction bases unmatched: 9. CDR1 and CDR2 from the germline V gene are SGHTA and FQGNSA. The CDR3 sequence is 14 residues long. CDR3 sequence: CASSSGTRGIEQFF. Written as DNA, the CDR3 is TGTGCCAGCAGCTCCGGGACTAGGGGGATAGAGCAGTTCTTC.

The chain combines TRBV30 with TRBJ2-7; D may be TRBD1 (6 bases). Germline CDR1 is GTSNPN and CDR2 is SVGIG (reference sequence). The CDR3 totals 14 residues. Trimming removed 3 bases at V and 7 bases at J, with 19 bases between. CDR3 coding DNA: TGTGCCTGGAGAGTACCGGGACAAACAAAAGAGCAGTACTTC. It is translated as CAWRVPGQTKEQYF.

J is TRBJ1-6 and V is TRBV28; no reliable D call. This CDR3 has 13 residues. V was pared by 5 bases and J by 7 bases, with 9 bases between. Looked up from germline, CDR1 is MDHEN and CDR2 is SYDVKM. In DNA form, the CDR3 reads TGTGCCAGCAGTCGGACGGGGAATTCACCCCTCCACTTT. It specifies CASSRTGNSPLHF.

This sequence joins TRBV5-1 and TRBJ2-3; 13 nucleotides agree with TRBD2. The CDR3 sequence is 20 residues long. Germline V lookup: CDR1 SGHRS, CDR2 YFSETQ. The V and J ends lost 6 bases and 2 bases, in that order; junction bases with no gene match: 18. CDR3 bases: TGCGCCAGCAACGCCGGACTAGCGGGGGCACCCGGAACCTACACAGATACGCAGTATTTT. It specifies CASNAGLAGAPGTYTDTQYF.

The genes are TRBV4-3 and TRBJ2-3; 9 nucleotides line up with TRBD2. The CDR3 runs 15 residues. Trimming took 3 bases from V and 1 from J; bases not matched to a gene: 2. Germline loops: CDR1 LGHNA, CDR2 YSLEER. The chain's CDR3 is CASSHLAGGTDTQYF. The DNA for the CDR3 is TGCGCCAGCAGCCATTTAGCGGGGGGCACAGATACGCAGTATTTT.

The CDR3 DNA reads TGTGCCAGCAGCCCCGGGACTAGCGGGGGGGCGAGAGAGACCCAGTACTTC. It translates to CASSPGTSGGARETQYF. This chain joins TRBV5-4 and TRBJ2-5; 16 bases are a match to TRBD2. The V gene end was trimmed by 4 bases and the J gene end by 4 bases; junction bases not matched to a gene: 7. CDR1 SGHNT and CDR2 YYREEE come from the germline V gene (reference sequence). The CDR3 sequence is 17 residues long.

The CDR3 region is CASSPRGRDGRSQYF. The CDR3 coding sequence is TGTGCCAGCAGCCCCAGGGGTCGGGACGGAAGGTCGCAGTACTTC. The chain has TRBV9 and TRBJ2-7; a weak D match, TRBD1 (6 bases). V was pared by 4 bases and J by 9 bases, with 23 bases between. The CDR3 has 15 amino acids. CDR1 SGDLS and CDR2 YYNGEE come from the germline V gene.

The CDR3 is CASSQVSSGGGETQYF. The CDR3 region has the DNA TGTGCCAGCAGCCAAGTCTCTTCGGGGGGAGGAGAGACCCAGTACTTC. This chain connects TRBV4-2 to TRBJ2-5; 7 nucleotides match TRBD2. Germline V gives CDR1 LGHNA, CDR2 YNFKEQ. Trimming cost V 1 base and J 4 bases; bases outside gene matches: 9. This CDR3 contains 16 residues.

The gene calls are TRBV5-1 and TRBJ2-7; 11 nucleotides align to TRBD1. V lost 2 bases, J lost 5 bases, and 6 bases stayed unmatched. In germline, CDR1 is SGHRS, CDR2 YFSETQ. CDR3 length: 15 residues. CDR3 protein: CASSFGGTGGHEQYF. CDR3 in DNA: TGCGCCAGCAGCTTTGGCGGGACAGGGGGACACGAGCAGTACTTC.

The gene calls are TRBV9 and TRBJ2-2, with D possibly matching TRBD1 (6 bases). V lost 8 bases and J 6 bases, leaving 17 bases between the germline ends. The germline V gene has CDR1 SGDLS and CDR2 YYNGEE. The CDR3 has 14 residues. The chain's CDR3 is CASSSQGGSGELFF. The DNA for the CDR3 is TGTGCCAGTAGTTCACAGGGCGGGTCCGGGGAGCTGTTTTTT.

The chain joins TRBV4-3 to TRBJ1-2, with 7 bases identical to TRBD1. CDR1 LGHNA and CDR2 YSLEER come from the germline V gene. The J segment lost 7 bases and the V segment lost 4 bases, leaving 3 bases of the junction unmatched. This CDR3 comprises 12 residues. As DNA, the CDR3 is TGCGCCAGCAGCCCCTCAGGGGGTGGCTACACCTTC. Translation gives CASSPSGGGYTF.

V and J are TRBV7-2 and TRBJ2-1; D is undetermined. V shed 5 bases and J shed 4 bases, with 9 bases lying between them. CDR3 size: 13 residues. Germline CDR1 SGHTA, CDR2 FQGNSA. This chain's CDR3 is CASSPSEYNEQFF. DNA of the CDR3: TGTGCCAGCAGCCCTTCGGAGTACAATGAGCAGTTCTTC. The full variable domain, completed using reference TRBV7-2 and TRBJ2-1, is GAGVSQSPSNKVTEKGKDVELRCDPISGHTALYWYRQSLGQGLEFLIYFQGNSAPDKSGLPSDRFSAERTGGSVSTLTIQRTQQEDSAVYLCASSPSEYNEQFFGPGTRLTVL.

The chain has TRBV30 and TRBJ2-5, with TRBD1 matching over 7 bases. The CDR3 runs 14 residues. Germline V gene sequence: CDR1 GTSNPN, CDR2 SVGIG (reference sequence). The junction had 9 bases not matched to a gene; V was cut back by 1 base and J by 7 bases. This chain's CDR3 is CAWSADRVQATQYF. CDR3 nucleotides: TGTGCCTGGAGTGCCGACAGGGTCCAGGCGACCCAGTACTTC. The variable domain in full, with the rest retrieved from reference TRBV30 and TRBJ2-5, is SQTIHQWPATLVQPVGSPLSLECTVEGTSNPNLYWYRQAAGRGLQLLFYSVGIGQISSEVPQNLSASRPQDRQFILSSKKLLLSDSGFYLCAWSADRVQATQYFGPGTRLLVL.

The chain uses TRBV10-3 and TRBJ2-1; a possible D gene is TRBD2 (7 bases). V was cut by 6 bases and J by 5 bases, with 11 bases left in between. Germline V gene data show CDR1 as ENHRY and CDR2 as SYGVKD. This CDR3 has 13 residues. CDR3 sequence reads: CAISGGPDNEQFF. The DNA for the CDR3 is TGTGCCATCAGCGGGGGGCCGGACAATGAGCAGTTCTTC.